Reported below is one T cell receptor (beta chain). Its target is unknown. The data stem from a study of CD4 T cells in relation to SARS-CoV-2 and coronaviruses. About the research overall: Shared crossreactive spike epitopes were mapped to their HLA restriction. Study results and limitations: No donor gave both pre-pandemic and post-infection samples. Compared with monoreactive clones, crossreactive clones showed significantly weaker SARS-CoV-2 expansion. The cross-reactivity analysis covered only spike protein, not other viral proteins.

Assay used: immunoSEQ multiplex PCR; TCRdb lists only in-frame clones, some missing. The sample shows around 65,000 clones, over 80% of them seen only once. The germline gives CDR1 MNHNY, CDR2 SVGAGI (reference sequence). V was clipped by 2 bases and J by 2 bases, with 10 bases between them. There are 14 residues in the CDR3. The unexposed donors gave CD4+ T cells in about 2010-2019, prior to COVID-19. The receptor's source is a human donor in good health. The genes are TRBV6-6 and TRBJ2-7; no clear D. Sequences were obtained from memory CD4+ T cells from PBMCs. This CDR3 reads CASSYGSDTYEQYF. The CDR3 DNA reads TGTGCCAGCAGTTACGGGTCAGACACCTACGAGCAGTACTTC.